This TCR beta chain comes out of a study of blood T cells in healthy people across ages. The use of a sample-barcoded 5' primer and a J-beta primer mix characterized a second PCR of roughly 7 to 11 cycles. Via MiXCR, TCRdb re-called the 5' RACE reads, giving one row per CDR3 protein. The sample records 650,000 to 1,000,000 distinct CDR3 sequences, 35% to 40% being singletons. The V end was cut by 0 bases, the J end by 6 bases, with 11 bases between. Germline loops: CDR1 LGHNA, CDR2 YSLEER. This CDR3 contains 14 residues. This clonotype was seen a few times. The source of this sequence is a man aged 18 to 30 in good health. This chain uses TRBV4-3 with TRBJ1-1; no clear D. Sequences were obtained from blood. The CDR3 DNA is TGCGCCAGCAGCCAAGATCTAGTACGGCCTGAAGCTTTCTTT. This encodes CASSQDLVRPEAFF.